This TCR beta chain was retrieved from a study of vaccination effects on CD4 cells after COVID-19. Background on the study: The two convalescent patients provided samples 16 days and one week before vaccination. Whole-study results and caveats: New vaccine-induced clones were the main type among post-vaccine spike-reactive clones in convalescents. After vaccination, at late timepoints, clones induced by infection and by vaccine contracted markedly. No early post-infection timepoints were available in the study, which also included few convalescent patients.

The table came from immunoSEQ multiplex PCR; TCRdb's copy has only in-frame clones and leaves some out. The table shows tens of thousands of clones, with approximately 78% occurring only once. Concerning this clone itself: Its antigen is unknown.

Germline V gives CDR1 SGHTA, CDR2 FQGNSA. V was clipped by 1 base and J by 4 bases, with 12 bases between them. CDR3 length: 15 amino acids. Investigators separated out CD4+ T cells once about 10 days of culture had passed. This sequence originates from a human donor who had a prior SARS-CoV-2 infection. The sample was CD4+ T cells from PBMCs cultured without peptide, taken before COVID-19 vaccination. The rearrangement uses TRBV7-2 and TRBJ2-3, with no clear D. The DNA for the CDR3 is TGTGCCAGCAGCTTAGTCCGGTTCGCATCAGATACGCAGTATTTT. It specifies CASSLVRFASDTQYF.